This section outlines one T cell receptor (beta chain) sequence together with its context. The specificity of this receptor is unknown. No quality values exist for individual bases; no much larger clone is one base distant. This specimen comes from a study of blood T cell repertoires in COVID-19 (TCRdb year 2020). General notes on the study: The collaborator samples originated in the United States, Italy and Spain and spanned the acute and convalescent phases of COVID-19. Samples were obtained from the ongoing ImmuneRACE study (first 160 participants) and from some 1,200 subjects provided by 6 global collaborators. Sample metadata almost always included a de-identified subject ID, COVID-19 status, age in years and sex. The dataset comprised deeply sampled blood TCRbeta repertoires from subjects exposed to, actively infected with, or recovered from COVID-19. The material from the prospective study consisted of cDNA or gDNA derived from T cells, B-cell-depleted T cells, or PBMCs. Where available, HLA class I and class II types were taken from metadata supplied by the sample provider and were not determined by assay-based typing. The repertoires were released in a freely available public database meant as a resource for research on the immune response to SARS-CoV-2.

Participants in the prospective study were aged about 18 to 95 years, lived in some 24 United States geographic areas, and enrolled through a virtual design. In the prospective study, cohorts were assigned on the basis of participant-reported clinical history obtained from a screening survey and a study questionnaire. Recovered participants in ImmuneRACE Cohort 3 were defined as having two consecutive negative NP/OP PCR tests, clearance from a healthcare professional, or resolution of symptoms. Mobile phlebotomists in the prospective study collected whole blood, serum and a nasopharyngeal or oropharyngeal swab from every participant. Prospective study participants could optionally give additional blood draws and questionnaires over a 2-month period. Before DNA extraction, blood samples from the prospective study were shipped at room temperature or frozen. Results the study describes overall, beyond this receptor: The quantity of clinical and demographic metadata differed by source and by participant and was supplied without curation.

There are 14 amino acids in the CDR3, from cysteine to phenylalanine inclusive. CDR3 DNA only is kept here, 42 bases in frame from base 1. The germline V and J ends show losses of 6 bases and 1 base respectively, and no gene match explains 5 bases of the junction. CDR1 and CDR2, looked up from the germline V gene, are SGHRS and YFSETQ. TCRbeta CDR3 regions were amplified from genomic DNA by means of the immunoSEQ Assay, a bias-controlled multiplex PCR. Processing in the source paper ran as follows. The number of nucleated cells in each sample was estimated by amplification of reference gene primers within the assay. To quantify the absolute abundance of each unique TCRbeta CDR3 rearrangement, sequence reads were collapsed and filtered. For each sample, productive Simpson clonality was calculated as the square root of Simpson's diversity index over productive rearrangements. This immuneACCESS table, as held by TCRdb, lists in-frame sequences with V and J called but not all clones. Of the missing ones, under half trace to an unresolved V gene in checked studies; the others have no known cause. Clonal size and the V and J genes are those of that table, whereas D and trimming came from the DNA. This sample is represented by over 200,000 clones; approximately 81% of them were singletons. The top ten clonotypes cover around 20% of the sample.

Source material: PBMCs or T cells enriched from blood (not recorded which). The receptor comes from a man in his forties who had recovered from COVID-19. The sequence joins TRBV5-1 to TRBJ1-1, with 8 junctional bases fitting TRBD1. The DNA reads TGCGCCAGCACTACAGGGGGGGCGAACACTGAAGCTTTCTTT. Translated, this is CASTTGGANTEAFF.